Included here is one T cell receptor beta chain sequence, with context. These data originate in a study of T cells in Graves' hyperthyroidism and ophthalmopathy. The CDR3 has 15 residues. The V segment lost 8 bases and the J segment 6 bases; nucleotides outside the gene matches: 12. Regions amplified from RNA transcripts were the TCR beta CDR3 regions. HTBI primers were employed in a first-round RT-PCR of the TCR CDR3. TCRdb analysed the multiplex PCR reads with MiXCR anew, one entry per CDR3 protein. Among around 570,000 distinct CDR3 sequences listed, 20% were seen once. Sequencing was carried out using blood. The V and J genes are TRBV12-3 or TRBV12-4 and TRBJ2-7; TRBD2 agrees at 11 bases. The TCR comes from a man aged 40-49 years with Graves' ophthalmopathy. CDR3 loop: CASAPTSGRQSEQYF. The CDR3 nucleotides are TGTGCCAGCGCCCCAACTAGCGGGAGACAGTCCGAGCAGTACTTC.